This T cell receptor (beta chain) originates from a study of blood T cell repertoires in COVID-19. Study-wide context: Acute and convalescent COVID-19 samples came from the United States, Italy and Spain. T cells, B-cell-depleted T cells, or PBMCs supplied cDNA or gDNA.

In the authors' workflow: Estimation of nucleated cell counts relied on the amplification of reference gene primers. Clones were sequenced by immunoSEQ multiplex PCR, and TCRdb holds only the in-frame ones, with some missing. Clonal size and the V and J genes are those of that table, whereas D and trimming came from the DNA. The repertoire consists of about 210,000 clones, with approximately 80% occurring once and the leading ten covering over 10%. J was trimmed by 4 bases and V by 6 bases; bases with no gene match: 6. The CDR3 length is 15 residues. Germline V gene sequence: CDR1 SGHAT, CDR2 FQDESV (reference sequence).

Material: peripheral blood. V is TRBV11-1 and J is TRBJ2-1; TRBD2 aligns across 10 bases. The TCR originated in a human donor in a cohort sampled during active COVID-19. CDR3 protein: CASRSGRDGYNEQFF. In DNA form, the CDR3 reads TGTGCCAGCAGAAGCGGGAGGGATGGTTACAATGAGCAGTTCTTC. The full variable domain, with the rest looked up from reference TRBV11-1 and TRBJ2-1, is EAEVAQSPRYKITEKSQAVAFWCDPISGHATLYWYRQILGQGPELLVQFQDESVVDDSQLPKDRFSAERLKGVDSTLKIQPAELGDSAMYLCASRSGRDGYNEQFFGPGTRLTVL.